This T cell receptor (beta chain) was captured by sequencing in a study of beta chain features in type 1 diabetes. The CDR3 has 14 amino acids. CDR1 GTSNPN and CDR2 SVGIG come from the germline V gene (reference sequence). V was cut by 2 bases and J by 5 bases, with 13 bases left in between. Investigators reverse transcribed all isolated RNA, so they sequenced expressed TCRB transcripts. TCRdb keeps only in-frame clones here, not all; method: immunoSEQ multiplex PCR. The table has 220,000 or so clones, about 70% seen once. The sequencing sample was made of naive CD4+ T cells from blood. The source is a man aged 25 to 40 in good health. V gene TRBV30 combines with J gene TRBJ2-1; TRBD2 might be the D (6 bases). Here the CDR3 reads CAWSLGGEDNEQFF. The CDR3 DNA reads as TGTGCCTGGAGTCTCGGGGGTGAGGACAATGAGCAGTTCTTC.